This T cell receptor (beta chain) stems from a study of cytomegalovirus exposure and HLA in healthy donors. The overall study: The 110 or so validation repertoires were produced on the same platform as the 650 to 800 repertoires of the first cohort. This was reported in a later analysis.

Germline assignment: CDR1 PRHDT and CDR2 FYEKMQ (reference sequence). This CDR3 is built from 14 residues. V dropped 5 bases and J dropped 3 bases, with 12 bases sitting between them. The donors were part of the approximately 120-subject validation cohort, which stood apart from the roughly 640-subject first cohort. Clones were read by immunoSEQ multiplex PCR, and TCRdb kept only the in-frame ones, dropping some. The data hold around 120,000 clones, with 80% to 90% observed a single time. The sequence came from a young woman in good health and CMV-seronegative. Sequenced: PBMCs. The chain links TRBV13 to TRBJ2-3; weak D call: TRBD2 (6 bases). Here the CDR3 reads CASSPGGVTDTQYF. CDR3 bases: TGTGCCAGCAGCCCAGGCGGGGTAACAGATACGCAGTATTTT.